The T cell receptor (beta chain) described here comes from a study of shared T cell receptors in the human thymus. Produced via immunoSEQ multiplex PCR; TCRdb's table is partial and in-frame only. Of some 640,000 clones in the sample, around 87% were seen once. V shed 3 bases and J shed 5 bases, with 19 bases lying between them. CDR1 is KGHSH and CDR2 is LQKENI in the germline V gene. The CDR3 consists of 16 residues. This clone was seen a single time. Another study also made use of these data, one on human thymus T cells. From that paper: Corrective surgery for congenital heart defects was being performed on the healthy Finnish infants who were the donors. From resections taken during corrective heart surgery, the thymus tissue was obtained. Both thymic and peripheral blood repertoires showed apparently biased V and J usage. What related research reported was that thymic repertoires overlapped highly among unrelated individuals.

Material for sequencing was thymocytes. This clonotype was obtained from a boy under two years old with a congenital heart defect. The chain joins TRBV18 to TRBJ1-1; D is unresolved. Here the CDR3 DNA reads TGTGCCAGCTCACCGATAGGAGGATTTCACGGAACTGAAGCTTTCTTT. Its translation is CASSPIGGFHGTEAFF. Together with reference TRBV18 and TRBJ1-1, the CDR3 gives the full variable domain: NAGVMQNPRHLVRRRGQEARLRCSPMKGHSHVYWYRQLPEEGLKFMVYLQKENIIDESGMPKERFSAEFPKEGPSILRIQQVVRGDSAAYFCASSPIGGFHGTEAFFGQGTRLTVV.